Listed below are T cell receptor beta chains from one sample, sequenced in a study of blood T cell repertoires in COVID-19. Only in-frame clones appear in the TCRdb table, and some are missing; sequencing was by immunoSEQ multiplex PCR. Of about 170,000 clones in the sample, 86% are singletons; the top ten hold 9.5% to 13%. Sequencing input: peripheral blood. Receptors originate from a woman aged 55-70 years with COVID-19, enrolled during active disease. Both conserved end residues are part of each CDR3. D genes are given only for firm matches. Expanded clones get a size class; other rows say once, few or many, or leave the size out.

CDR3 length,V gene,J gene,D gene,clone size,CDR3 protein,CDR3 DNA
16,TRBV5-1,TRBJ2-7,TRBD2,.,CASSLAEAGATYEQYF,TGCGCCAGCAGCTTGGCCGAGGCGGGAGCGACCTACGAGCAGTACTTC
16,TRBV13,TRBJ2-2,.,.,CASSSSLTPNTGELFF,TGTGCCAGCAGTTCCTCCCTTACACCCAACACCGGGGAGCTGTTTTTT
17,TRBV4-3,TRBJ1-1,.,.,CASSPRGGLGVGTEAFF,TGCGCCAGCAGCCCCCGTGGAGGGCTAGGGGTCGGCACTGAAGCTTTCTTT
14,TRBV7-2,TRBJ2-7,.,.,CASRIAVSSYEQYF,TGTGCCAGCAGAATAGCGGTTAGCTCCTACGAGCAGTACTTC
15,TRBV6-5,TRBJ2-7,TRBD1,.,CASDRDRLPSYEQYF,TGTGCCAGCGATCGGGACAGGCTGCCTTCCTACGAGCAGTACTTC
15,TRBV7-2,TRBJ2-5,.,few,CASSSIRLEGETQYF,TGTGCCAGCAGCTCCATACGACTAGAGGGAGAGACCCAGTACTTC
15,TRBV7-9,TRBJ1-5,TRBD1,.,CASSAGQLSNQPQHF,TGTGCCAGCAGCGCGGGACAGCTTAGCAATCAGCCCCAGCATTTT
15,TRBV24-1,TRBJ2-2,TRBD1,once,CATRQPGGEDGELFF,TGTGCCACCAGGCAGCCAGGGGGCGAGGACGGGGAGCTGTTTTTT
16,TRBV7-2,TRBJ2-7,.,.,CASSSYTRAGSYEQYF,TGTGCCAGCAGCTCATACACAAGGGCGGGATCCTACGAGCAGTACTTC
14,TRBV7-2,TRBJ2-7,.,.,CASSLGRGSYEQYF,TGTGCCAGCAGCTTAGGCCGAGGCTCCTACGAGCAGTACTTC